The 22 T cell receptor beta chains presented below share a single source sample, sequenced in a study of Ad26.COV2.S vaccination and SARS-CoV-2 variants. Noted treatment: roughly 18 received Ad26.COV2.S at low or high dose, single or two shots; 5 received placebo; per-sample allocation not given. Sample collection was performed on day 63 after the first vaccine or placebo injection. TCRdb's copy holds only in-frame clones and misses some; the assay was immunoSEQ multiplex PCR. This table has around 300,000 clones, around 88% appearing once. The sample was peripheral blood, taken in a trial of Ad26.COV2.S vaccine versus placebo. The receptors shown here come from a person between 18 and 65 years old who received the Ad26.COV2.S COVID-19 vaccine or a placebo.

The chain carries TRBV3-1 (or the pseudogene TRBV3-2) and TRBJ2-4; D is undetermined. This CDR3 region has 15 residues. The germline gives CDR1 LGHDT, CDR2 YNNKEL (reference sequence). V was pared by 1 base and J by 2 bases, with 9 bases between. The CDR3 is CASSQGGTTKNIQYF. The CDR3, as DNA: TGTGCCAGCAGCCAAGGGGGAACCACCAAAAACATTCAGTACTTC.

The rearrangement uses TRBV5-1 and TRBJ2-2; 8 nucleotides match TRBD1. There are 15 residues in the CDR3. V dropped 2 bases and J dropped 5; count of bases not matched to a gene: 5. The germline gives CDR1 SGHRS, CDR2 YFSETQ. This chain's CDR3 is CASSFRDRLTGELFF. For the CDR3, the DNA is TGCGCCAGCAGCTTCCGGGACAGGTTAACCGGGGAGCTGTTTTTT.

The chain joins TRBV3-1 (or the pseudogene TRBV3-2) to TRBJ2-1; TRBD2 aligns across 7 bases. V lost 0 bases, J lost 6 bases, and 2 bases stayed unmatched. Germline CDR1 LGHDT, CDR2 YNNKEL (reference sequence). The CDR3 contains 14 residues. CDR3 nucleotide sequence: TGTGCCAGCAGCCAAGATGGCGGGAGCAATGAGCAGTTCTTC. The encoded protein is CASSQDGGSNEQFF.

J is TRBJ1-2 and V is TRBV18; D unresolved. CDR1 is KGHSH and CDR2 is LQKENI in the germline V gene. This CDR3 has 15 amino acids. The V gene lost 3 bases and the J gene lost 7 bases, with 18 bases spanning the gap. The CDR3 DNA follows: TGTGCCAGCTCACCGGACGGGCCTGGCCTTTCTGGCTACACCTTC. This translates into CASSPDGPGLSGYTF.

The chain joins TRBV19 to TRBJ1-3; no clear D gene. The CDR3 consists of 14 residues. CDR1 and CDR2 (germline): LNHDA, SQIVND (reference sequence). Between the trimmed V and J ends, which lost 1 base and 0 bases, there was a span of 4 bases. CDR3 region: CASSIGGSGNTIYF. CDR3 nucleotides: TGTGCCAGTAGTATAGGTGGCTCTGGAAACACCATATATTTT.

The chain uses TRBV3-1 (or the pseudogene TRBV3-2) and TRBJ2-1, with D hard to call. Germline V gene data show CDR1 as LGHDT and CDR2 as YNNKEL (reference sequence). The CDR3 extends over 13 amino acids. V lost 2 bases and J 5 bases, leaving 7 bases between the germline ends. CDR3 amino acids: CASSQSNDNEQFF. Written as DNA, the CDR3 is TGTGCCAGCAGCCAATCAAACGACAATGAGCAGTTCTTC.

The CDR3 DNA reads as TGTGCCAGCAGTTTATGGGGGACTAGCGGGATAGAGACCCAGTACTTC. It yields the protein CASSLWGTSGIETQYF. V gene TRBV28 combines with J gene TRBJ2-5, with 13 bases lining up with TRBD2. Germline V lookup: CDR1 MDHEN, CDR2 SYDVKM. CDR3 length: 16 residues. V trimming: 0 bases; J trimming: 4 bases; junction bases outside the gene matches: 2.

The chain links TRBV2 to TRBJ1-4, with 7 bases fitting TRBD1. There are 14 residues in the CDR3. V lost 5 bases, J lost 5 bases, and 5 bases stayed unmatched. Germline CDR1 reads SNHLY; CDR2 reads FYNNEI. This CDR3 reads CASSRQGINEKLFF. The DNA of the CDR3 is TGTGCCAGCAGTCGACAGGGAATAAATGAAAAACTGTTTTTT.

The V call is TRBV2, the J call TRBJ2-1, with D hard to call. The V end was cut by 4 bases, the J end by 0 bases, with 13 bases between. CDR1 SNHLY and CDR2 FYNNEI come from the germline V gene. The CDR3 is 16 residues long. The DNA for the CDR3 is TGTGCCAGCAGTGCGGTGGGCTACGACTCCTACAATGAGCAGTTCTTC. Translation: CASSAVGYDSYNEQFF.

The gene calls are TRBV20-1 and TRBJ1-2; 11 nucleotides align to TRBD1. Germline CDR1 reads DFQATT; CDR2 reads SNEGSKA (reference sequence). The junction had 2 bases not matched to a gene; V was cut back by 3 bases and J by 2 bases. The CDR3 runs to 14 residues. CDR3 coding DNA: TGCAGTGCTAGTGGGACAGGGGGGAACTATGGCTACACCTTC. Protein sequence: CSASGTGGNYGYTF.

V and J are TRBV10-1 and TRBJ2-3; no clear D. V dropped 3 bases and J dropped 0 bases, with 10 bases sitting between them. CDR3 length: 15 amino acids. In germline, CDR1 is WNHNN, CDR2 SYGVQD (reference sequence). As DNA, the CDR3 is TGCGCCAGCAGTGAAAGGCCTATCAGCACAGATACGCAGTATTTT. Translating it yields CASSERPISTDTQYF.

CDR3 in DNA: TGTGCCAGCAGCTTGCGGGGGCTAGCGGGAGGGCCTTCCTACAATGAGCAGTTCTTC. It encodes CASSLRGLAGGPSYNEQFF. The V gene is TRBV5-4, the J gene TRBJ2-1; TRBD2 aligns across 12 bases. CDR1 and CDR2 from the germline V gene are SGHNT and YYREEE (reference sequence). V shed 1 base and J 1 base; nucleotides not matched to a gene: 9. CDR3 length: 19 residues.

In nucleotides, the CDR3 is TGTGCCAGCAGCCAACAAGACCTGGATTTTTCAGATACGCAGTATTTT. Translated, it gives CASSQQDLDFSDTQYF. The V gene is TRBV14, the J gene TRBJ2-3; D not certain. The V end was cut by 2 bases, the J end by 4 bases, with 16 bases between. The germline V gene encodes CDR1 SGHDN and CDR2 FVKESK. The CDR3 sequence is 16 residues long.

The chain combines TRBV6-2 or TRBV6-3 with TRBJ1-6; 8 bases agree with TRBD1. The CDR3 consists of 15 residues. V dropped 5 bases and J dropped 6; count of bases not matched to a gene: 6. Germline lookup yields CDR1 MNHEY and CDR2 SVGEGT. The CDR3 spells CASSVGQGPNSPLHF. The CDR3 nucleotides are TGTGCCAGCAGTGTTGGACAGGGCCCTAATTCACCCCTCCACTTT.

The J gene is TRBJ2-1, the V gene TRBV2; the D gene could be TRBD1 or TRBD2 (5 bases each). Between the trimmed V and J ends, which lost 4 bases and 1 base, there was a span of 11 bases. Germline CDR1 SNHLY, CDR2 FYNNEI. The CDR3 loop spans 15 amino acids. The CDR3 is CASSAEGISYNEQFF. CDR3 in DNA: TGTGCCAGCAGTGCAGAGGGGATTTCCTACAATGAGCAGTTCTTC.

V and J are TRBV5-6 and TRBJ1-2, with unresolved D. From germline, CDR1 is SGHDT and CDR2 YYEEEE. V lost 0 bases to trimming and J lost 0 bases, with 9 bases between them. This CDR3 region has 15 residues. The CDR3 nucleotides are TGTGCCAGCAGCTTGGTAGGGTCAGCTAACTATGGCTACACCTTC. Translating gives CASSLVGSANYGYTF.

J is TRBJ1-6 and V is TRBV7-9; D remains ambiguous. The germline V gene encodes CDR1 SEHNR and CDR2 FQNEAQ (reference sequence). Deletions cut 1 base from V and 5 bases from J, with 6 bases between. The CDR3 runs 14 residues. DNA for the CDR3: TGTGCCAGCAGCTTAGAAAGAGATAATTCACCCCTCCACTTT. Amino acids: CASSLERDNSPLHF.

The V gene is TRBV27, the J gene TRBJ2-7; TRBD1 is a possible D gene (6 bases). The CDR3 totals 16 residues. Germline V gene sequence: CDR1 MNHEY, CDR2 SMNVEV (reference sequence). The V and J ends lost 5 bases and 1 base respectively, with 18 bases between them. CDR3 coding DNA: TGTGCCAGCAGTCCAAGCTGGGGGCTAAGGTCCTACGAGCAGTACTTC. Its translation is CASSPSWGLRSYEQYF.

The CDR3 DNA reads TGTGCCAGCAGTGAAATCGGGATCCGCTATGGCTACACCTTC. Translated: CASSEIGIRYGYTF. The chain is built from TRBV2 and TRBJ1-2; D is unclear. Germline assignment: CDR1 SNHLY and CDR2 FYNNEI. Trimming took off 2 bases at V and 4 bases at J, with 11 bases between the two ends. The CDR3 has 14 amino acids. The full variable domain, with the rest looked up from reference TRBV2 and TRBJ1-2, is EPEVTQTPSHQVTQMGQEVILRCVPISNHLYFYWYRQILGQKVEFLVSFYNNEISEKSEIFDDQFSVERPDGSNFTLKIRSTKLEDSAMYFCASSEIGIRYGYTFGSGTRLTVV.

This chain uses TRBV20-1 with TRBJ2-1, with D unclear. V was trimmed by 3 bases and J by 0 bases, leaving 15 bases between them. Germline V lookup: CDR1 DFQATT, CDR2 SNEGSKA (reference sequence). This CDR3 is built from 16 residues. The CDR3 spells CSASSGTGRSYNEQFF. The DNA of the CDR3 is TGCAGTGCTAGTTCCGGCACCGGGCGCTCCTACAATGAGCAGTTCTTC.

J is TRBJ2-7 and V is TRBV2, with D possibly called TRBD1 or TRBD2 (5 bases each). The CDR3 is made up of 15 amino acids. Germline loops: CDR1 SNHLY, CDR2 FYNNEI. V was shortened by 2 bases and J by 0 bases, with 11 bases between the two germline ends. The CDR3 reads CASSEFGTGSYEQYF. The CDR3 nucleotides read TGTGCCAGCAGTGAATTCGGGACGGGCTCCTACGAGCAGTACTTC.

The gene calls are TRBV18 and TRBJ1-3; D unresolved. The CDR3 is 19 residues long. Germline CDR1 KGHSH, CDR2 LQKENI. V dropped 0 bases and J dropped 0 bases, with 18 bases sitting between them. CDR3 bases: TGTGCCAGCTCACCACCTAATTTACGCACAGCTCTCTCTGGAAACACCATATATTTT. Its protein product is CASSPPNLRTALSGNTIYF.